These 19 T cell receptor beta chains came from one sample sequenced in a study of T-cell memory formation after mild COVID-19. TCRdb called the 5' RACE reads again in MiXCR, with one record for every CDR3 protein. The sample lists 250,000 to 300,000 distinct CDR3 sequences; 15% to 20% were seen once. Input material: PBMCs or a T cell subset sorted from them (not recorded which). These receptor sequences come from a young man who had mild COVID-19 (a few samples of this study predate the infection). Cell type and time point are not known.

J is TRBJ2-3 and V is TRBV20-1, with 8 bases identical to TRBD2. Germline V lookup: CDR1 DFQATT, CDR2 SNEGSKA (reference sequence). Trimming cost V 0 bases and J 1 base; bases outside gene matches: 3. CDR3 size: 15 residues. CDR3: CSARDPAGGTDTQYF. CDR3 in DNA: TGCAGTGCTAGAGATCCAGCGGGGGGCACAGATACGCAGTATTTT.

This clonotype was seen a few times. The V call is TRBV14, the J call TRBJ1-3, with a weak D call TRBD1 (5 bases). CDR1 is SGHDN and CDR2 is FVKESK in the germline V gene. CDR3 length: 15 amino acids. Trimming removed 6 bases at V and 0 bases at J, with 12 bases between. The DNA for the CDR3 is TGTGCCAGCAGTACGGGACCGAACTCTGGAAACACCATATATTTT. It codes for CASSTGPNSGNTIYF.

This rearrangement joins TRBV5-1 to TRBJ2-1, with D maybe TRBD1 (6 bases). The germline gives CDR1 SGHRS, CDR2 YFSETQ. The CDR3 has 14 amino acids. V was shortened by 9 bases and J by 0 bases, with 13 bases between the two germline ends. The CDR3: CATTPDSSYNEQFF. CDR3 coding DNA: TGCGCCACCACGCCGGACAGCTCCTACAATGAGCAGTTCTTC.

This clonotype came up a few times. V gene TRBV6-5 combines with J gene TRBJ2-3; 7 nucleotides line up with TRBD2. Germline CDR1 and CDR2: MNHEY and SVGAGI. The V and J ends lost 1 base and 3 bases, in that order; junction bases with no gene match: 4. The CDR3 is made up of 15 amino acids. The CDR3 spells CASSYYGGGTDTQYF. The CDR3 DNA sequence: TGTGCCAGCAGTTACTATGGCGGGGGAACAGATACGCAGTATTTT.

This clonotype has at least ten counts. CDR3 in DNA: TGTGCCAGCAGCCCGGGATCTTATGGCTACACCTTC. Amino acid sequence: CASSPGSYGYTF. This chain uses TRBV12-3 or TRBV12-4 with TRBJ1-2; D remains unclear. The CDR3 has 12 amino acids. Trimming shortened V by 6 bases and J by 5 bases, and 10 bases separated the two germline ends.

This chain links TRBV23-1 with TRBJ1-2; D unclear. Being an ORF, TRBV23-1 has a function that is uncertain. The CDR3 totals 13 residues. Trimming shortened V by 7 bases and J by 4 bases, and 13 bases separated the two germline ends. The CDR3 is CASIPSRSYGYTF. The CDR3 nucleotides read TGCGCCAGCATTCCTTCCCGCAGCTATGGCTACACCTTC.

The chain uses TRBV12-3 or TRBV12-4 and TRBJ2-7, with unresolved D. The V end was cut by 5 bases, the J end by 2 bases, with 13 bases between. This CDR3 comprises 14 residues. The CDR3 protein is CASSVDSYPYEQYV. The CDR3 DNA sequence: TGTGCCAGCAGTGTTGACTCCTACCCCTACGAGCAGTACGTC.

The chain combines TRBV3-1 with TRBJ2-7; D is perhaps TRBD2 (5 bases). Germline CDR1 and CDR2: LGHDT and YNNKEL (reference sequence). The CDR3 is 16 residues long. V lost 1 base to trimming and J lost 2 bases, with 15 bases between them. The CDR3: CASSQVWEYATYEQYF. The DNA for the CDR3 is TGTGCCAGCAGCCAAGTCTGGGAGTATGCAACCTACGAGCAGTACTTC.

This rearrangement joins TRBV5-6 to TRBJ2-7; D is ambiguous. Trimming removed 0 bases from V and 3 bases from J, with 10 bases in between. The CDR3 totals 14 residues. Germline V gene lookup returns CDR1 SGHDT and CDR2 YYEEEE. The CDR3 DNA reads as TGTGCCAGCAGCTTGGAAGGGATTAGCTACGAGCAGTACTTC. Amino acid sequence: CASSLEGISYEQYF.

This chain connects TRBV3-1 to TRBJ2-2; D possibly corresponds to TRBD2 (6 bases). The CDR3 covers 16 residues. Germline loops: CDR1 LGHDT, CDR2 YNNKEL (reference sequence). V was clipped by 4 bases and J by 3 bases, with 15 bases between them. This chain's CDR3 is CASSRQPGVHTGELFF. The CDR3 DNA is TGTGCCAGCAGCCGGCAGCCGGGGGTTCACACCGGGGAGCTGTTTTTT.

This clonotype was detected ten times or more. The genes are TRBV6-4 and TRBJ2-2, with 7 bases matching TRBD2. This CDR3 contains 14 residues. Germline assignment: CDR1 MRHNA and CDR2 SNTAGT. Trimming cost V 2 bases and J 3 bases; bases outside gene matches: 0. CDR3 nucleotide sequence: TGTGCCAGCAGTGACAGCGGGGACACCGGGGAGCTGTTTTTT. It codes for CASSDSGDTGELFF.

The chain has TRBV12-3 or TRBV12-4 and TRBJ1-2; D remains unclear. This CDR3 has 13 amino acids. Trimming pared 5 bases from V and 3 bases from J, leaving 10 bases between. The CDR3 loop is CASSPNPDYGYTF. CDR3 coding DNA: TGTGCCAGCAGTCCGAACCCCGACTATGGCTACACCTTC.

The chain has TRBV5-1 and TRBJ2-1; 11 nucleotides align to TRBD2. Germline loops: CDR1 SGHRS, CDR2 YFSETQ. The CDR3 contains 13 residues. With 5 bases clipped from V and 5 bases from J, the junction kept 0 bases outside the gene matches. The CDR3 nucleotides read TGCGCCAGCAGACTAGCGGGGGACAATGAGCAGTTCTTC. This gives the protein CASRLAGDNEQFF.

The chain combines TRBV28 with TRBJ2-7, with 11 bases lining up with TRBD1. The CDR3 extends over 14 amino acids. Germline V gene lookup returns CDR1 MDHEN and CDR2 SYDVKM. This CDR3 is CASSLGQGAYAQYV. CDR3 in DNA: TGTGCCAGCAGCCTAGGACAGGGGGCCTACGCGCAGTACGTC.

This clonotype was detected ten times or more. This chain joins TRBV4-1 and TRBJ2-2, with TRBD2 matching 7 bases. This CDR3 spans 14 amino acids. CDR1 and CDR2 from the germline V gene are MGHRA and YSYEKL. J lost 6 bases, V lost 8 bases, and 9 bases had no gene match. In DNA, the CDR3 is TGCGCCAGCGGGGGAGGGGCCCTACCCGGGGAGCTGTTTTTT. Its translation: CASGGGALPGELFF.

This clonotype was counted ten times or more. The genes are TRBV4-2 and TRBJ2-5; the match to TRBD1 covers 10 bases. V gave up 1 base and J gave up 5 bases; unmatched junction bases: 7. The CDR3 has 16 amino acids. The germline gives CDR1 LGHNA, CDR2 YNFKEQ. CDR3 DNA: TGTGCCAGCAGCCAAGTAGACAGGGGGCGTCGGGAGACCCAGTACTTC. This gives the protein CASSQVDRGRRETQYF.

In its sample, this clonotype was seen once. CDR3 residues: CATDSIPGLAETQYF. CDR3 coding DNA: TGTGCCACCGATTCGATCCCGGGACTAGCGGAGACCCAGTACTTC. V and J are TRBV6-6 and TRBJ2-5, with 10 nucleotides matching TRBD2. The CDR3 is made up of 15 amino acids. The V gene's germline CDR1 is MNHNY and CDR2 SVGAGI (reference sequence). V gave up 10 bases and J gave up 5 bases; unmatched junction bases: 13.

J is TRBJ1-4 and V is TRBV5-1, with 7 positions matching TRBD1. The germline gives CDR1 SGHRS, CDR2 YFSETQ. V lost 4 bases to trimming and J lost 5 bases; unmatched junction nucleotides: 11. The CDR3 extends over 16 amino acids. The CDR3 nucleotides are TGCGCCAGCAGCCTTCAAGAAGGGGGCGCAAATGAAAAACTGTTTTTT. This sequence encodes CASSLQEGGANEKLFF.

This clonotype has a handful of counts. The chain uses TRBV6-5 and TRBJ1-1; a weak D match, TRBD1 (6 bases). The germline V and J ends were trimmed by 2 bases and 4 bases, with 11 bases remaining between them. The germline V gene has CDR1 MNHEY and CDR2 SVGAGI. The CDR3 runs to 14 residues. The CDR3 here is CASSYGSRGTEAFF. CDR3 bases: TGTGCCAGCAGTTACGGAAGCAGGGGCACTGAAGCTTTCTTT.